This is a list of T cell receptor beta chains from one sample in a study of beta chain features in type 1 diabetes. Some clones are missing from TCRdb's copy, which holds only in-frame ones; the method was immunoSEQ multiplex PCR. The data show approximately 240,000 clones, roughly 17% seen once. Sequenced: naive CD4+ T cells from blood. The receptors here all came from a man aged 25 to 45 with type 1 diabetes. Both conserved end residues are trimmed from each CDR3.

v_call: TRBV10-3
cdr3_aa: ANRMGDTGELF

v_call: TRBV5-4
cdr3_aa: ASRSGLAGLLATQY

v_call: TRBV18
cdr3_aa: ASSPTTPANTEAF

v_call: TRBV7-9
cdr3_aa: ASTLGVSGEQY

v_call: TRBV29-1
cdr3_aa: SVGPRGSLTDTQY

v_call: TRBV29-1
cdr3_aa: SVEVWAGETYEQY

v_call: TRBV7-9
cdr3_aa: ASSLEGAGDTQY

v_call: TRBV29-1
cdr3_aa: SVAPLHSGNTIY

v_call: TRBV2
cdr3_aa: ASSEGLADTQY

v_call: TRBV25-1
cdr3_aa: ASSLGIVSFRQY

v_call: TRBV5-6
cdr3_aa: ASSLMLGATQPQH

v_call: TRBV14
cdr3_aa: ASSQTLNTEAF

v_call: TRBV15
cdr3_aa: ATSRGLAGGSETQY

v_call: TRBV29-1
cdr3_aa: SVGQGPFQPQH

v_call: TRBV9
cdr3_aa: ASSVGWDPGRETQY

v_call: TRBV6-5
cdr3_aa: ASSDRAVWYGYT

v_call: TRBV30
cdr3_aa: AWSPDYNEQF

v_call: TRBV30
cdr3_aa: AWTPLPNTEAF

v_call: TRBV4-1
cdr3_aa: ASSQEVATDTQY

v_call: TRBV14
cdr3_aa: ASSPPSGVSYT

v_call: TRBV19
cdr3_aa: ASRIKGGANYGYT

v_call: TRBV5-6
cdr3_aa: ASSLPSSSYNEQF

v_call: TRBV28
cdr3_aa: ASLAGTAQPPTYEQY

v_call: TRBV6-6
cdr3_aa: ASRGTSGSYEQY

v_call: TRBV4-1
cdr3_aa: ASSSRWTALSYNEQF

v_call: TRBV7-6
cdr3_aa: ASSLIGETQY

v_call: TRBV2
cdr3_aa: ASSVLVGYNEQF

v_call: TRBV7-7
cdr3_aa: ASSFSGRDRY

v_call: TRBV9
cdr3_aa: ASSVTRRDTGELF